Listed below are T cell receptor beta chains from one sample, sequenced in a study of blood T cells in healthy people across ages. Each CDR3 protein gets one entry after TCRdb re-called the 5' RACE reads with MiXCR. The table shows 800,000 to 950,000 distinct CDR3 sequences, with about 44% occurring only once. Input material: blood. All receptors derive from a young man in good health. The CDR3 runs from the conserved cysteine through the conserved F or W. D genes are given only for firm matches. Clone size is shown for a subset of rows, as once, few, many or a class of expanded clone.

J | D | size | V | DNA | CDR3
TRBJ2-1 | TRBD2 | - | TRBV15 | TGTGCCACCAGACAAGCGGGAGGCCCCTACAATGAGCAGTTCTTC | CATRQAGGPYNEQFF
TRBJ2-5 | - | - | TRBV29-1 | TGCAGCGTTCGGACAGACCAAGAGACCCAGTACTTC | CSVRTDQETQYF
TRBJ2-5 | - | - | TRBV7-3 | TGTGCCAGCAGCTTAGAGGGAATCCAAGAGACCCAGTACTTC | CASSLEGIQETQYF
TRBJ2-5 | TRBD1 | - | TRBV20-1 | TGCAGTGCTAGAGCTACAGGGGGGTTTGAGACCCAGTACTTC | CSARATGGFETQYF
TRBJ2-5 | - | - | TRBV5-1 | TGCGCCAGCAGCTTGGCTCAGGCAGCGGGAGAGACCCAGTACTTC | CASSLAQAAGETQYF
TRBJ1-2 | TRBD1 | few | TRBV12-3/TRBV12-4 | TGTGCCAGCACCTCGACAGGGGATGACTATGGCTACACCTTC | CASTSTGDDYGYTF
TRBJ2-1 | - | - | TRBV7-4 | TGTGCCAGCAGCTTAGTTTATCAACAGATCTACGAGCAGTTCTTC | CASSLVYQQIYEQFF
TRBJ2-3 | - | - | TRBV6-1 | TGTGCCAGCAGTGAACCTAGGTCGGTAGATACGCAGTATTTT | CASSEPRSVDTQYF
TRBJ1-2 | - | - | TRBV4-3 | TGCGCCAGCAGCCAAGGATCTTACTGGACGGCAGATGGCTACACCTTC | CASSQGSYWTADGYTF
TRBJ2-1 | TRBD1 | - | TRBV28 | TGTGCCAGCAGCCCACAACGACAGGGGCGGGATGAGCAGTTCTTC | CASSPQRQGRDEQFF